Below, 17 T cell receptor beta chains from the same sample are listed, as sequenced in a study of Ad26.COV2.S vaccination and SARS-CoV-2 variants listed by TCRdb under 2021. The library was made by the immunoSEQ multiplex PCR assay. In its TCRdb copy, this immuneACCESS table keeps in-frame sequences only and misses some clones. Where compared with another copy, unresolved V genes explain less than half of these, and the others have no known cause. The sample includes about 680,000 clones, with roughly 90% observed a single time. The ten most abundant clones make up nearly 1.5% of the sample. The meaning of the sample's treatment or condition label: approximately 18 received Ad26.COV2.S at low or high dose, single or two shots; roughly five received placebo; per-sample allocation not given. Repertoires of vaccine and placebo recipients were sequenced from samples collected on day 63 after the first injection.

Sequences were derived from peripheral blood, sampled in a trial of Ad26.COV2.S vaccine versus placebo. The receptor set was obtained from a person between 18 and 65 years old who received the Ad26.COV2.S COVID-19 vaccine or a placebo.

The chain links TRBV19 to TRBJ1-1; a possible D gene is TRBD1 (5 bases). Germline V gene lookup returns CDR1 LNHDA and CDR2 SQIVND (reference sequence). The CDR3 is 13 amino acids. Trimming cost V 4 bases and J 10 bases, with 16 bases left between them. The CDR3 DNA is TGTGCCAGTAGTAACGGACAAGGTTATGCAGCTTTCTTT. Encoded protein: CASSNGQGYAAFF.

V and J are TRBV6-4 and TRBJ2-3; D not certain. The CDR3 is 13 amino acids. Germline V CDR1 and CDR2: MRHNA, SNTAGT. V lost 0 bases, J lost 7 bases, and 8 bases lay in between. The CDR3 nucleotides read TGTGCCAGCAGTGACTCAGGCTTCCATACGCAGTATTTT. Its protein is CASSDSGFHTQYF.

The CDR3 region is CASSLFAGGTDTQYF. CDR3 in DNA: TGTGCCAGCAGCTTATTTGCGGGGGGCACAGATACGCAGTATTTT. The chain employs TRBV7-2 and TRBJ2-3; 7 positions agree with TRBD2. V was pared by 2 bases and J by 1 base, with 3 bases of the junction left unmatched. The CDR3 is made up of 15 amino acids. Germline CDR1 and CDR2: SGHTA and FQGNSA. The whole variable domain, remainder taken from reference TRBV7-2 and TRBJ2-3, is GAGVSQSPSNKVTEKGKDVELRCDPISGHTALYWYRQSLGQGLEFLIYFQGNSAPDKSGLPSDRFSAERTGGSVSTLTIQRTQQEDSAVYLCASSLFAGGTDTQYFGPGTRLTVL.

The chain couples TRBV11-2 to TRBJ2-1, with TRBD1 identical over 12 bases. The CDR3 contains 13 residues. Germline CDR1 is SGHAT and CDR2 is FQNNGV. After removal of 8 bases from V and 9 bases from J, the junction contained 5 bases not matched to a gene. The DNA for the CDR3 is TGTGCCAGCCTCCGGGACAGGGGGCGTGAGCAGTTCTTC. Its protein product is CASLRDRGREQFF.

This clone occurred once. The genes are TRBV11-2 and TRBJ2-7; D is unclear. V dropped 6 bases and J dropped 4 bases, with 19 bases sitting between them. This CDR3 has 15 amino acids. Germline loops: CDR1 SGHAT, CDR2 FQNNGV. This CDR3 reads CASSDDGRPGYEQYF. The CDR3 nucleotides read TGTGCCAGCAGTGACGACGGACGGCCCGGATACGAGCAGTACTTC. The full variable domain, with the rest looked up from reference TRBV11-2 and TRBJ2-7, is EAGVAQSPRYKIIEKRQSVAFWCNPISGHATLYWYQQILGQGPKLLIQFQNNGVVDDSQLPKDRFSAERLKGVDSTLKIQPAKLEDSAVYLCASSDDGRPGYEQYFGPGTRLTVT.

The rearrangement uses TRBV29-1 and TRBJ2-2, with a possible D match to TRBD1 (6 bases). With 0 bases removed from V and 8 bases from J, the gap between germline ends came to 25 bases. CDR3 size: 18 residues. The V gene's germline CDR1 is SQVTM and CDR2 ANQGSEA. The DNA for the CDR3 is TGCAGCGTTGAAGATAGCTCAGGGGCCCTTTGGAGCCCGGGGGAGCTGTTTTTT. It encodes CSVEDSSGALWSPGELFF.

This clone was seen a single time. This chain links TRBV2 with TRBJ2-7; 10 bases align to TRBD2. Germline CDR1 and CDR2: SNHLY and FYNNEI. Trimming took 7 bases from V and 2 from J; bases not matched to a gene: 5. This CDR3 has 14 amino acids. The DNA for the CDR3 is TGTGCCAGCACTAGCGGGGGAGCAACCTACGAGCAGTACTTC. The encoded protein is CASTSGGATYEQYF.

V and J are TRBV29-1 and TRBJ1-2; the match to TRBD1 covers 8 bases. Trimming took 5 bases from V and 5 from J; bases not matched to a gene: 7. The CDR3 spans 13 residues. Germline V lookup: CDR1 SQVTM, CDR2 ANQGSEA. CDR3 sequence: CSVTGQGGYGYTF. DNA of the CDR3: TGCAGCGTTACCGGACAGGGAGGGTATGGCTACACCTTC. The full variable domain, in which reference TRBV29-1 and TRBJ1-2 provide the parts outside the CDR3, is SAVISQKPSRDICQRGTSLTIQCQVDSQVTMMFWYRQQPGQSLTLIATANQGSEATYESGFVIDKFPISRPNLTFSTLTVSNMSPEDSSIYLCSVTGQGGYGYTFGSGTRLTVV.

V usage is TRBV4-2 and J usage is TRBJ1-2; no clear D gene. The CDR3 has 14 amino acids. The germline CDR1 and CDR2 sequences are LGHNA and YNFKEQ. V gave up 0 bases and J gave up 6 bases, with 11 bases separating them. The CDR3 nucleotides are TGTGCCAGCAGCCAAGAAAGGACCCCGAATGGCTACACCTTC. As protein: CASSQERTPNGYTF.

This chain links TRBV30 with TRBJ2-1, with 15 bases fitting TRBD2. V gave up 6 bases and J gave up 7 bases; unmatched junction bases: 4. Germline CDR1 GTSNPN, CDR2 SVGIG (reference sequence). The CDR3 length is 14 residues. The CDR3 protein is CACGLAGGSNEQFF. In nucleotides, the CDR3 is TGTGCCTGTGGACTAGCGGGGGGGTCAAATGAGCAGTTCTTC.

Here the CDR3 DNA reads TGTGCCAGCAGTTACTCGAGGGGGGCTTACGAGCAGTACTTC. Protein product: CASSYSRGAYEQYF. The V and J genes are TRBV6-5 and TRBJ2-7; D assignment may be TRBD1 or TRBD2 (6 bases each). Trimming removed 0 bases at V and 4 bases at J, with 10 bases between. This CDR3 is built from 14 residues. Germline CDR1 is MNHEY and CDR2 is SVGAGI.

This chain uses TRBV7-9 with TRBJ2-5; D is uncertain. This CDR3 has 12 amino acids. Looked up from germline, CDR1 is SEHNR and CDR2 is FQNEAQ (reference sequence). V gave up 7 bases and J gave up 6 bases, with 12 bases separating them. CDR3 protein: CASTPVEQTQYF. The CDR3 DNA sequence: TGTGCCAGCACCCCTGTAGAGCAGACCCAGTACTTC.

The V call is TRBV6-4, the J call TRBJ2-1; tentative D call: TRBD2 (9 bases). CDR1 MRHNA and CDR2 SNTAGT come from the germline V gene. CDR3 length: 18 residues. The ends were cut back, 3 bases at V and 2 bases at J, with 20 bases in the middle. CDR3 DNA sequence: TGTGCCAGCAGTGAGAGGGCGGGGGGGACAGGACCCTACAATGAGCAGTTCTTC. It encodes CASSERAGGTGPYNEQFF.

The V gene is TRBV19, the J gene TRBJ2-7; 8 nucleotides align to TRBD1. CDR3 length: 13 residues. V was clipped by 4 bases and J by 4 bases; unmatched bases: 3. Germline lookup yields CDR1 LNHDA and CDR2 SQIVND (reference sequence). Here the CDR3 reads CASSTGGRYEQYF. The CDR3 bases are TGTGCCAGTAGTACAGGGGGCCGGTACGAGCAGTACTTC.

This clone was seen once. The chain has TRBV6-5 and TRBJ2-7; the match to TRBD2 covers 7 bases. The germline V gene has CDR1 MNHEY and CDR2 SVGAGI. V lost 1 base and J lost 0; bases outside the gene matches: 6. This CDR3 region has 16 residues. The CDR3: CASSYLGGRSSYEQYF. The CDR3 nucleotides read TGTGCCAGCAGTTACTTGGGGGGGAGGAGCTCCTACGAGCAGTACTTC.

The CDR3 DNA sequence: TGTGCCAGCAGCTTAGTCGCGGGGACACCGAACACCGGGGAGCTGTTTTTT. Its translation is CASSLVAGTPNTGELFF. V gene TRBV7-6 combines with J gene TRBJ2-2; either TRBD1 or TRBD2 may supply D (6 bases each). The ends were cut back, 1 base at V and 0 bases at J, with 12 bases in the middle. The length of the CDR3 is 17 residues. Looked up from germline, CDR1 is SGHVS and CDR2 is FNYEAQ.

V gene TRBV18 combines with J gene TRBJ2-7, with TRBD1 matching 10 bases. V shed 2 bases and J 3 bases; nucleotides not matched to a gene: 7. The germline V gene encodes CDR1 KGHSH and CDR2 LQKENI. The CDR3 sequence is 16 residues long. CDR3 sequence: CASSPMGQGRNYEQYF. CDR3 in DNA: TGTGCCAGCTCACCAATGGGACAGGGGAGAAACTACGAGCAGTACTTC. The variable domain in full, with the rest retrieved from reference TRBV18 and TRBJ2-7, is NAGVMQNPRHLVRRRGQEARLRCSPMKGHSHVYWYRQLPEEGLKFMVYLQKENIIDESGMPKERFSAEFPKEGPSILRIQQVVRGDSAAYFCASSPMGQGRNYEQYFGPGTRLTVT.